This T cell receptor (beta chain) was sequenced for a study of blood T cell repertoires in COVID-19. This CDR3 has 14 amino acids. Germline V gives CDR1 MGHDK, CDR2 SYGVNS. After removal of 4 bases from V and 4 bases from J, the junction contained 3 bases not matched to a gene. TCRdb's copy holds only in-frame clones and misses some; the assay was immunoSEQ multiplex PCR. The table shows about 50,000 clones, with around 80% occurring only once. Sequenced: peripheral blood. The receptor's source is a man aged 35-49 years with acute or convalescent COVID-19. J is TRBJ2-3 and V is TRBV25-1; 9 bases align to TRBD2. The CDR3 DNA follows: TGTGCCAGCAGTGCTGCGGGGGGGGCAGATACGCAGTATTTT. This gives the protein CASSAAGGADTQYF.